This T cell receptor (beta chain) was sequenced for a study of blood T cells in healthy people across ages. Study-wide points: Across the age range, TCR beta diversity per million T cells fell in a roughly linear way. It was held that the diversity estimates obtained from one million T cells were underestimates. PBMCs were not sorted, which prevented a conclusive comparison of naive versus antigen-experienced cells.

The CDR3 sequence is 12 residues long. Trimming took 4 bases from V and 6 from J; bases not matched to a gene: 4. Per germline, CDR1 DFQATT and CDR2 SNEGSKA (reference sequence). Details on this clonotype: The antigen is unknown.

PCR was performed a second time for about 6 to 12 cycles using a sample-barcoded 5' primer and a J-beta primer mix. One entry per CDR3 protein, called by TCRdb with MiXCR from the 5' RACE reads. The table includes approximately 850,000 distinct CDR3 sequences, about three fifths detected once. The receptor was isolated from a young man in good health. The chain recombines TRBV20-1 with TRBJ2-3; TRBD2 matches at 7 bases. Input material: blood. CDR3 in DNA: TGCAGTGCTACCCTGGGGGGGGATACGCAGTATTTT. Residues: CSATLGGDTQYF.